These T cell receptor beta chains were read from a single sample in a study of radiotherapy plus CTLA-4 blockade in lung cancer. Assay: immunoSEQ multiplex PCR; the TCRdb copy retains only in-frame clones and omits some. The repertoire has about 40,000 clones, just under 80% of them found once; the top ten carry around 22%. Sequencing was performed on peripheral blood, taken from a patient treated with radiotherapy plus ipilimumab. The receptors originated from a human donor with non-small cell lung cancer that progressed on radiotherapy plus ipilimumab. Both conserved end residues are part of each CDR3. Fields, in order: V gene, clone size, D gene, J gene, CDR3 protein, CDR3 DNA. The D gene is left open where the match is weak. Clone size is given for some rows only: seen once, a few or many times, or a class if the clone is expanded.

>TRBV1|-|-|TRBJ2-3
CTSSETSGGPRSTDTQYF
TGCACCAGCAGCGAAACTAGCGGGGGGCCGCGGAGCACAGATACGCAGTATTTT
>TRBV25-1|-|-|TRBJ1-4
CASSQTRSGTPKEKLFF
TGTGCCAGCAGTCAAACCCGCTCGGGTACGCCGAAGGAAAAACTGTTTTTT
>TRBV7-3|once|TRBD2|TRBJ2-3
CASSSRAGPTDTQYF
TGTGCCAGCAGCTCCAGAGCGGGGCCTACAGATACGCAGTATTTT
>TRBV7-8|-|-|TRBJ1-2
CASSLSAREGSLYGYTF
TGTGCCAGCAGCTTATCCGCTCGGGAGGGGTCCCTCTATGGCTACACCTTC
>TRBV4-1|-|TRBD1|TRBJ2-5
CASSQVGTDQETQYF
TGCGCCAGCAGCCAAGTGGGGACAGACCAAGAGACCCAGTACTTC
>TRBV18|-|-|TRBJ1-2
CASSPPALQGYGYTF
TGTGCCAGCTCACCACCGGCATTACAGGGCTATGGCTACACCTTC
>TRBV2|few|TRBD2|TRBJ2-1
CASSEQLAEGYNEQFF
TGTGCCAGCAGTGAGCAACTAGCGGAGGGGTACAATGAGCAGTTCTTC
>TRBV6-6|-|TRBD1|TRBJ2-7
CASSYTDRGYEQYF
TGTGCCAGCAGTTACACGGACAGGGGCTACGAGCAGTACTTC
>TRBV5-1|-|TRBD1|TRBJ1-1
CASSRTGQDLNTEAFF
TGCGCCAGCAGCAGAACCGGACAGGACTTGAACACTGAAGCTTTCTTT
>TRBV19|-|-|TRBJ2-6
CASIRSGANVLTF
TGTGCCAGTATTCGCTCTGGGGCCAACGTCCTGACTTTC
>TRBV4-2|-|-|TRBJ2-4
CASSQDSTRGSKNIQYF
TGTGCCAGCAGCCAAGATAGTACGCGGGGCTCCAAAAACATTCAGTACTTC
>TRBV7-3|-|-|TRBJ2-3
CASSLTARPDRDTQYF
TGTGCCAGCAGCTTAACGGCTAGACCCGACCGGGATACGCAGTATTTT
>TRBV7-2|-|TRBD1|TRBJ1-2
CASSSGQGILYGYTF
TGTGCCAGCAGCTCCGGACAGGGGATCCTCTATGGCTACACCTTC
>TRBV11-2|-|TRBD1|TRBJ1-1
CASSLRRGQGSNTEAFF
TGTGCCAGCAGCCTACGTCGTGGACAGGGTTCTAACACTGAAGCTTTCTTT
>TRBV11-2|-|TRBD2|TRBJ2-1
CASSFSSGGYNEQFF
TGTGCCAGCAGCTTCTCTAGCGGGGGGTACAATGAGCAGTTCTTC
>TRBV27|-|-|TRBJ2-5
CASSFAGTLQETQYF
TGTGCCAGCAGTTTCGCCGGGACACTCCAAGAGACCCAGTACTTC
>TRBV5-1|-|TRBD1|TRBJ1-2
CASSVWGGQGAIGYTF
TGCGCCAGCAGCGTATGGGGGGGACAGGGGGCGATCGGCTACACCTTC
>TRBV10-3|-|-|TRBJ2-7
CAISDRWSYEQYF
TGTGCCATCAGTGACAGGTGGTCCTACGAGCAGTACTTC
>TRBV5-4|-|TRBD1|TRBJ1-1
CASSGTETEAFF
TGTGCCAGCAGCGGGACAGAGACTGAAGCTTTCTTT
>TRBV2|-|-|TRBJ2-1
CASSERVEQFF
TGTGCCAGCAGTGAGAGGGTTGAGCAGTTCTTC
>TRBV18|-|TRBD2|TRBJ2-7
CASSPRTSGAFLYEQYF
TGTGCCAGCTCACCAAGGACTAGCGGGGCCTTTCTCTACGAGCAGTACTTC
>TRBV29-1|-|-|TRBJ1-5
CSVGGGNQPQHF
TGCAGCGTAGGGGGGGGCAATCAGCCCCAGCATTTT
>TRBV18|few|-|TRBJ1-3
CASSPPRTAGLGNTIYF
TGTGCCAGCTCACCCCCCCGGACGGCAGGGCTTGGAAACACCATATATTTT
>TRBV4-2|-|-|TRBJ1-3
CASSQGGKGGNTIYF
TGTGCCAGCAGCCAAGGGGGCAAAGGTGGAAACACCATATATTTT
>TRBV12-5|-|-|TRBJ1-2
CASGLDDRPYYGYTF
TGTGCTAGTGGTTTGGACGACAGACCCTACTATGGCTACACCTTC
>TRBV4-2|few|-|TRBJ1-2
CASSQEVATYYGYTF
TGTGCCAGCAGCCAAGAGGTAGCCACTTACTATGGCTACACCTTC
>TRBV27|-|TRBD1|TRBJ2-6
CASSRDRGHAGANVLTF
TGTGCCAGCAGTCGGGACAGGGGGCACGCTGGGGCCAACGTCCTGACTTTC
>TRBV7-8|-|TRBD2|TRBJ2-1
CASSPATSGGYNEQFF
TGTGCCAGCAGCCCCGCGACTAGCGGGGGTTACAATGAGCAGTTCTTC
>TRBV2|-|-|TRBJ1-5
CASMRAVGQPQHF
TGTGCCAGCATGCGGGCGGTGGGACAGCCCCAGCATTTT
>TRBV5-1|-|TRBD2|TRBJ2-7
CASREGLANLYEQYF
TGCGCCAGCAGGGAGGGACTAGCGAACCTCTACGAGCAGTACTTC
>TRBV5-1|-|TRBD1|TRBJ1-1
CASRQGGMNTEAFF
TGCGCCAGCCGACAGGGCGGTATGAACACTGAAGCTTTCTTT
>TRBV5-4|-|TRBD1|TRBJ2-7
CASSGRDRDSNEQYF
TGTGCCAGCAGCGGCCGGGACAGGGACTCCAACGAGCAGTACTTC
>TRBV6-1|-|TRBD1|TRBJ1-5
CASSEGRQGGKNQPQHF
TGTGCCAGCAGTGAAGGGAGACAGGGGGGGAAAAATCAGCCCCAGCATTTT
>TRBV19|-|TRBD1|TRBJ2-5
CASRSPGQGGETQYF
TGTGCCAGTAGAAGCCCGGGACAGGGGGGGGAGACCCAGTACTTC
>TRBV18|-|TRBD2|TRBJ2-3
CASSRTSGGADTQYF
TGTGCCAGCTCACGGACTAGCGGGGGGGCGGATACGCAGTATTTT
>TRBV2|-|TRBD1|TRBJ1-6
CASSADRGYNSPLHF
TGTGCCAGCAGTGCCGACAGGGGCTATAATTCACCCCTCCACTTT
>TRBV27|-|-|TRBJ1-2
CATHHRGGYGYTF
TGTGCCACCCATCACCGGGGGGGGTATGGCTACACCTTC
>TRBV4-1|-|TRBD1|TRBJ1-6
CASSQEDRVRNSPLHF
TGCGCCAGCAGCCAAGAGGACAGGGTCCGGAATTCACCCCTCCACTTT
>TRBV19|few|TRBD1|TRBJ1-2
CASSLGQGARNYGYTF
TGTGCCAGTAGTCTCGGACAGGGGGCTAGAAACTATGGCTACACCTTC
>TRBV2|few|TRBD1|TRBJ2-7
CASNWDSSYEQYF
TGTGCCAGCAATTGGGACAGTTCCTACGAGCAGTACTTC
>TRBV5-1|-|-|TRBJ1-1
CASSEQGGTGTEAFF
TGCGCCAGCAGCGAACAGGGTGGCACGGGCACTGAAGCTTTCTTT
>TRBV5-1|-|TRBD2|TRBJ2-7
CASSLWTSGGYEQYF
TGCGCCAGCAGCTTGTGGACTAGCGGGGGTTACGAGCAGTACTTC
>TRBV5-1|-|-|TRBJ2-3
CASRVGDTLTDTQYF
TGCGCCAGCAGGGTGGGGGACACCCTGACAGATACGCAGTATTTT
>TRBV7-3|once|TRBD2|TRBJ2-1
CASSSTSGGADEQFF
TGTGCCAGCAGCTCGACTAGCGGGGGGGCAGATGAGCAGTTCTTC
>TRBV9|-|-|TRBJ2-3
CASSVAGNADTQYF
TGTGCCAGCAGCGTAGCCGGGAATGCAGATACGCAGTATTTT
>TRBV19|-|TRBD1|TRBJ1-5
CASSSDRGNQPQHF
TGTGCCAGTAGTTCGGACAGGGGCAATCAGCCCCAGCATTTT
>TRBV7-3|-|-|TRBJ2-7
CASSLMGQVGQYF
TGTGCCAGCAGCTTAATGGGGCAGGTGGGGCAGTACTTC
>TRBV6-5|-|TRBD2|TRBJ2-7
CASAGGRGSEQYF
TGTGCCAGCGCGGGGGGGAGGGGGTCCGAGCAGTACTTC
>TRBV9|-|TRBD2|TRBJ2-1
CASSPRTSGGHEQFF
TGTGCCAGCAGCCCAAGGACTAGCGGGGGCCATGAGCAGTTCTTC
>TRBV19|-|-|TRBJ2-1
CASSIAGFSYNEQFF
TGTGCCAGTAGTATTGCGGGGTTTAGCTACAATGAGCAGTTCTTC
>TRBV2|-|-|TRBJ2-3
CASSHPGSTDTQYF
TGTGCCAGCAGCCACCCCGGGAGCACAGATACGCAGTATTTT
>TRBV6-5|-|-|TRBJ1-1
CASEAAGVRNTEAFF
TGTGCCAGCGAGGCAGCGGGGGTTCGGAACACTGAAGCTTTCTTT
>TRBV7-8|-|TRBD2|TRBJ2-1
CASSLVPGLTYNEQFF
TGTGCCAGCAGCTTAGTTCCGGGACTAACTTACAATGAGCAGTTCTTC